The 30 T cell receptor beta chains in this list originate from one sample, sequenced in a study of beta chain features in type 1 diabetes. All of the isolated RNA was reverse transcribed, so expressed TCRB transcripts were sequenced. The repertoire was sequenced with immunoSEQ multiplex PCR; TCRdb's copy has only in-frame clones and lacks some. The repertoire holds about 360,000 clones, over 9.5% seen once, with 0.017% in the top ten. Sample: naive CD4+ T cells from blood. All receptors come from a man younger than 30 in good health.

This clone was seen a few times. The chain has TRBV7-2 and TRBJ2-1; D unclear. Germline V CDR1 and CDR2: SGHTA, FQGNSA. The CDR3 has 13 amino acids. Trimming pared 5 bases from V and 3 bases from J, leaving 8 bases between. The CDR3 loop is CASSPGNYNEQFF. CDR3 nucleotides: TGTGCCAGCAGCCCGGGTAACTACAATGAGCAGTTCTTC.

This chain links TRBV10-3 with TRBJ2-5; 9 bases are a match to TRBD1. The germline V gene has CDR1 ENHRY and CDR2 SYGVKD. The length of the CDR3 is 16 residues. V was pared by 7 bases and J by 4 bases, with 13 bases of the junction left unmatched. The CDR3 region has the DNA TGTGCCATCACCCCAACAATAGCGACAGGGGGAGAGACCCAGTACTTC. Amino acid sequence: CAITPTIATGGETQYF.

The rearrangement links TRBV5-1 to TRBJ2-1, with 13 bases that match TRBD2. CDR3 length: 18 residues. The V gene end was trimmed by 3 bases and the J gene end by 8 bases; junction bases not matched to a gene: 14. Germline CDR1 SGHRS, CDR2 YFSETQ. The DNA for the CDR3 is TGCGCCAGCAGCTCCACCCGCCCGGGACTAGCGGGACTCTATGAGCAGTTCTTC. Amino acid sequence: CASSSTRPGLAGLYEQFF.

CDR3 in amino acids: CASSPRRGMGEQYF. The CDR3 DNA reads as TGTGCCAGCTCACCACGTCGGGGTATGGGCGAGCAGTACTTC. This chain connects TRBV18 to TRBJ2-7; D may be TRBD2 (5 bases). Trimming stripped 1 base from V and 6 bases from J, with 13 bases between. Per the germline V gene, CDR1 is KGHSH and CDR2 is LQKENI. This CDR3 is 14 amino acids long.

This clone was counted between two and nine times. This rearrangement joins TRBV30 to TRBJ2-7; D unresolved. CDR3 length equals 11 residues. The V end was cut by 3 bases, the J end by 2 bases, with 5 bases between. CDR1 is GTSNPN and CDR2 is SVGIG in the germline V gene (reference sequence). In DNA form, the CDR3 reads TGTGCCTGGAGCCGTACCTACGAGCAGTACTTC. Amino acid sequence: CAWSRTYEQYF.

The chain employs TRBV30 and TRBJ2-5; 10 nucleotides match TRBD2. Germline V gene sequence: CDR1 GTSNPN, CDR2 SVGIG (reference sequence). Trimming removed 2 bases from V and 3 bases from J; junction bases left unmatched: 0. The CDR3 runs to 13 residues. CDR3 sequence: CAWSSGGEETQYF. In nucleotides, the CDR3 is TGTGCCTGGAGTAGCGGGGGGGAAGAGACCCAGTACTTC.

J is TRBJ2-1 and V is TRBV19; 15 bases agree with TRBD2. The ends lost 7 bases at V and 6 bases at J; junction bases unmatched: 13. CDR1 and CDR2 from the germline V gene are LNHDA and SQIVND (reference sequence). The CDR3 extends over 18 amino acids. CDR3 residues: CASNPWTSGGAWGNEQFF. The CDR3, as DNA: TGTGCCAGTAACCCATGGACTAGCGGGGGGGCCTGGGGCAATGAGCAGTTCTTC.

This clone occurred a few times. The chain couples TRBV28 to TRBJ2-1; 10 positions match TRBD1. CDR3 length: 15 residues. Germline-derived CDR1 and CDR2 are MDHEN and SYDVKM. V gave up 5 bases and J gave up 6 bases; unmatched junction bases: 7. Written as DNA, the CDR3 is TGTGCCAGCAGTGCAGGGGGACAGGGGTCCAATGAGCAGTTCTTC. This gives the protein CASSAGGQGSNEQFF.

The chain employs TRBV30 and TRBJ2-5, with 10 bases aligning to TRBD1. Germline V gene lookup returns CDR1 GTSNPN and CDR2 SVGIG (reference sequence). After removal of 3 bases from V and 14 bases from J, the junction contained 12 bases not matched to a gene. CDR3 size: 13 residues. CDR3 residues: CAWRGSGTGEAYF. The CDR3 DNA follows: TGTGCCTGGAGAGGCTCCGGGACAGGGGAGGCCTACTTC.

This clone turned up a few times. Other DNA sequences from this sample encode an identical CDR3 as well. The V gene is TRBV7-2, the J gene TRBJ2-3; D perhaps matches TRBD2 (6 bases). The CDR3 is 13 residues long. V was pared by 1 base and J by 6 bases, with 8 bases between. CDR1 is SGHTA, CDR2 FQGNSA, per germline. The DNA of the CDR3 is TGTGCCAGCAGCTTAGTAGGAGGGGATACGCAGTATTTT. The encoded protein is CASSLVGGDTQYF.

This CDR3 reads CAWTQGGHEQFF. In DNA form, the CDR3 reads TGTGCCTGGACACAGGGGGGGCATGAGCAGTTCTTC. The chain links TRBV30 to TRBJ2-1; D possibly corresponds to TRBD1 (8 bases). This CDR3 is built from 12 residues. V gave up 4 bases and J gave up 8 bases, with 12 bases separating them. Germline loops: CDR1 GTSNPN, CDR2 SVGIG (reference sequence).

The V call is TRBV5-1, the J call TRBJ2-5; 7 nucleotides align to TRBD1. Germline V gene sequence: CDR1 SGHRS, CDR2 YFSETQ. After removal of 1 base from V and 1 base from J, the junction contained 7 bases not matched to a gene. The CDR3 sequence is 16 residues long. The CDR3 sequence is CASSLWGQPVQETQYF. In DNA, the CDR3 is TGCGCCAGCAGCTTGTGGGGACAGCCAGTCCAAGAGACCCAGTACTTC.

This sequence joins TRBV28 and TRBJ2-3; D is unresolved. The CDR3 loop spans 13 amino acids. Germline assignment: CDR1 MDHEN and CDR2 SYDVKM. V lost 7 bases, J lost 1 base, and 9 bases lay in between. In DNA form, the CDR3 reads TGTGCCAGCATTTTTTCCGGCACAGATACGCAGTATTTT. Protein: CASIFSGTDTQYF.

This clone was found a few times. The J gene is TRBJ2-7, the V gene TRBV7-8; 8 nucleotides line up with TRBD1. The J segment lost 5 bases and the V segment lost 5 bases, leaving 8 bases of the junction unmatched. Germline loops: CDR1 SGHVS, CDR2 FQNEAQ. This CDR3 spans 14 amino acids. The CDR3 DNA reads as TGTGCCAGCAGCCCTCGACAGGGGAGAAACGAGCAGTACTTC. Its protein is CASSPRQGRNEQYF.

This clone was seen a handful of times. The rearrangement links TRBV30 to TRBJ2-3; 9 positions match TRBD2. Trimming removed 0 bases from V and 4 bases from J; junction bases left unmatched: 5. Germline-derived CDR1 and CDR2 are GTSNPN and SVGIG (reference sequence). The length of the CDR3 is 15 residues. CDR3 bases: TGTGCCTGGAGTGTACACGGCGGGAGGGCAGATACGCAGTATTTT. Amino acid sequence: CAWSVHGGRADTQYF.

This chain links TRBV14 with TRBJ2-1; TRBD2 might be the D (6 bases). The CDR3 runs to 15 residues. Trimming stripped 0 bases from V and 8 bases from J, with 14 bases between. Germline values: CDR1 SGHDN, CDR2 FVKESK. CDR3 sequence reads: CASSQDVGRGDEQFF. CDR3 DNA: TGTGCCAGCAGCCAAGATGTCGGGAGAGGTGATGAGCAGTTCTTC. The variable domain in full, with the rest retrieved from reference TRBV14 and TRBJ2-1, is EAGVTQFPSHSVIEKGQTVTLRCDPISGHDNLYWYRRVMGKEIKFLLHFVKESKQDESGMPNNRFLAERTGGTYSTLKVQPAELEDSGVYFCASSQDVGRGDEQFFGPGTRLTVL.

As to this clone: Relative to the germline gene, one junction end is altered; a read error may explain this. The chain links TRBV5-6 to TRBJ2-7; tentative D call: TRBD1 (5 bases). CDR3 length equals 14 residues. Looked up from germline, CDR1 is SGHDT and CDR2 is YYEEEE. The CDR3 loop is CASSLRGHDFSWDF. The CDR3 DNA reads as TGTGCCAGCAGCCTCAGAGGACACGATTTTTCTTGGGACTTC.

The chain combines TRBV5-1 with TRBJ2-7; the match to TRBD1 covers 8 bases. Trimming removed 2 bases from V and 3 bases from J; junction bases left unmatched: 7. Per the germline V gene, CDR1 is SGHRS and CDR2 is YFSETQ. The CDR3 has 15 amino acids. This CDR3 reads CASSFRTGTGYEQYF. The CDR3 region has the DNA TGCGCCAGCAGCTTCCGAACCGGGACAGGCTACGAGCAGTACTTC.

The V gene is TRBV21-1, the J gene TRBJ1-1; the D call TRBD1 from the table was never checked on the DNA. TRBV21-1 is a pseudogene. The CDR3 totals 19 residues. The DNA for the CDR3 is TGTGCCAGCAGCAGCGGGACAGGGAGAGGGAAAATGGGAAACACTGAAGCTTTCTTT. This codes for CASSSGTGRGKMGNTEAFF.

As DNA, the CDR3 is TGTGCCAGCAGCGCGGGACAGGGTATCGGGGAGCTGTTTTTT. The encoded protein is CASSAGQGIGELFF. This chain connects TRBV6-4 to TRBJ2-2; TRBD1 agrees at 9 bases. V shed 6 bases, J shed 7 bases, and the junction held 6 bases outside the gene matches. This CDR3 is 14 amino acids long. The germline V gene encodes CDR1 MRHNA and CDR2 SNTAGT.

Worth noting for this clone: No DNA is shown, since the ends of the CDR3 on it are uncertain; the CDR3 is the one TCRdb lists. The chain uses TRBV29-1 and TRBJ1-1; the DNA was not used to check the table's D call, TRBD1. Including both end residues, the CDR3 is 11 amino acids long. Germline-derived CDR1 and CDR2 are SQVTM and ANQGSEA. CDR3 sequence reads: CSVVGQGATFF.

V and J are TRBV30 and TRBJ1-5, with D possibly TRBD1 on 6 matching bases. Looked up from germline, CDR1 is GTSNPN and CDR2 is SVGIG (reference sequence). The length of the CDR3 is 14 residues. V lost 3 bases and J lost 10, with 19 bases in between. DNA for the CDR3: TGTGCCTGGAGAGGACAGTCTAAGGTATCACCCCAGCATTTT. It is translated as CAWRGQSKVSPQHF.

The chain recombines TRBV9 with TRBJ2-7, with 11 nucleotides matching TRBD2. J lost 5 bases, V lost 4 bases, and 8 bases had no gene match. There are 15 residues in the CDR3. The V gene's germline CDR1 is SGDLS and CDR2 YYNGEE. The CDR3 loop is CASSTRGTSGNEQYF. DNA for the CDR3: TGTGCCAGCAGCACCCGGGGGACTAGCGGAAACGAGCAGTACTTC.

The chain carries TRBV4-2 and TRBJ2-7; 11 nucleotides line up with TRBD2. V lost 1 base, J lost 4 bases, and 9 bases stayed unmatched. The CDR3 is 17 residues long. Germline V gene lookup returns CDR1 LGHNA and CDR2 YNFKEQ. CDR3 amino acids: CASSQVSELAGDYEQYF. CDR3 in DNA: TGTGCCAGCAGCCAAGTTTCAGAACTAGCGGGAGATTACGAGCAGTACTTC.

The chain links TRBV30 to TRBJ1-1; 10 bases align to TRBD1. Per germline, CDR1 GTSNPN and CDR2 SVGIG (reference sequence). The CDR3 extends over 13 amino acids. V was clipped by 3 bases and J by 4 bases; unmatched bases: 2. This chain's CDR3 is CAWRGDRGTEAFF. The CDR3 DNA sequence: TGTGCCTGGAGGGGGGACAGGGGCACTGAAGCTTTCTTT.

This clone has a handful of counts. This sample includes further DNA sequences coding for the same CDR3. The chain couples TRBV18 to TRBJ2-7, with a weak D call TRBD2 (5 bases). In germline, CDR1 is KGHSH, CDR2 LQKENI. This CDR3 is built from 14 residues. The germline V and J ends were trimmed by 0 bases and 0 bases, with 6 bases remaining between them. The CDR3 loop reads CASSPPGSSYEQYF. CDR3 sequence (DNA): TGTGCCAGCTCACCACCAGGGAGCTCCTACGAGCAGTACTTC. Variable domain in full (rest from reference TRBV18 and TRBJ2-7): NAGVMQNPRHLVRRRGQEARLRCSPMKGHSHVYWYRQLPEEGLKFMVYLQKENIIDESGMPKERFSAEFPKEGPSILRIQQVVRGDSAAYFCASSPPGSSYEQYFGPGTRLTVT.

CDR3 region: CASRSKPGQGIYGYTF. CDR3 DNA: TGTGCCAGCAGGTCTAAACCGGGACAGGGTATCTATGGCTACACCTTC. V and J are TRBV2 and TRBJ1-2; TRBD1 agrees at 9 bases. The CDR3 runs to 16 residues. Trimming took 6 bases from V and 4 from J; bases not matched to a gene: 12. Germline assignment: CDR1 SNHLY and CDR2 FYNNEI.

J is TRBJ2-3 and V is TRBV27; 7 bases map to TRBD2. With 6 bases clipped from V and 7 bases from J, the junction kept 16 bases outside the gene matches. Germline V gene data show CDR1 as MNHEY and CDR2 as SMNVEV (reference sequence). The CDR3 extends over 16 amino acids. The chain's CDR3 is CASSVGWEWGGHTQYF. The CDR3, as DNA: TGTGCCAGCAGCGTTGGGTGGGAGTGGGGGGGACATACGCAGTATTTT.

This clone was detected a few times. V usage is TRBV9 and J usage is TRBJ2-5; weak D call: TRBD1 (6 bases). CDR3 length: 17 amino acids. The V gene's germline CDR1 is SGDLS and CDR2 YYNGEE. V lost 2 bases to trimming and J lost 2 bases, with 19 bases between them. CDR3: CASSVRPVGGPQETQYF. CDR3 coding DNA: TGTGCCAGCAGCGTCCGTCCTGTAGGGGGTCCTCAAGAGACCCAGTACTTC.

In this sample, this clone turned up many times. The chain couples TRBV4-3 to TRBJ2-5; tentatively, D is TRBD2 (5 bases). The germline gives CDR1 LGHNA, CDR2 YSLEER. V dropped 0 bases and J dropped 2 bases, with 10 bases sitting between them. The CDR3 runs 15 residues. This CDR3 reads CASSQDHRLQETQYF. The CDR3 nucleotides read TGCGCCAGCAGCCAAGATCACAGACTACAAGAGACCCAGTACTTC.